This record covers a single TCR beta chain. Its antigen is not known. TCR alpha and TCR beta cDNA libraries carrying sample barcodes and UMIs came from 5'RACE with constant-segment primers. One entry per CDR3 protein, called by TCRdb with MiXCR from the 5' RACE reads. This table holds fewer than 250,000 distinct CDR3 sequences, around 25% found once. The data were obtained in a study of T-cell memory formation after mild COVID-19. Overall study results and limits: CD4/CD8 balance held among clones contracting day 15 to 85, and later expanders leaned CD4+. Second-wave clones peaking on day 37 lacked confirmed SARS-CoV-2 specificity. Several responding clones turned up in pre-infection memory, indicating that cross-reactive memory may have taken part.

V gave up 2 bases and J gave up 2 bases, with 11 bases separating them. CDR3 length: 14 residues. Looked up from germline, CDR1 is SQVTM and CDR2 is ANQGSEA. The chain joins TRBV29-1 to TRBJ2-3; D tentatively reads TRBD1 or TRBD2 (6 bases each). Source material: PBMCs or a T cell subset sorted from them (not recorded which). The sequence was obtained from an adult woman who had mild COVID-19 (a few samples of this study predate the infection). Cell type and time point are not known. The CDR3 DNA is TGCAGCGTTGAACAGGGGACTCCCACAGATACGCAGTATTTT. As protein: CSVEQGTPTDTQYF.